This T cell receptor (beta chain) was sequenced during a study of spatial heterogeneity in lung cancer. At the level of the study: Sequencing covered available follow-up PBMC samples collected a median of about two years after resection. Study-wide results and limits: Ubiquitous, expanded tumor-derived TCRs were more frequently observed in blood at resection than at follow-up.

The CDR3 sequence is 16 residues long. V was pared by 4 bases and J by 4 bases, with 10 bases of the junction left unmatched. TCRdb re-derived calls from the 5' RACE reads in MiXCR, one entry per CDR3 protein. Of fewer than 30,000 distinct CDR3 sequences in the sample, roughly 6% were seen once. This clonotype was observed at least ten times. As yet, its antigen is unknown. Time point of the sample: blood at routine non-recurrence follow-up after resection. Without sorting, whole RNA was sequenced from tumor, nontumor lung or frozen PBMC. This sequence joins TRBV23-1 and TRBJ1-5; TRBD1 matches at 7 bases. Being an ORF, TRBV23-1 has a function that is uncertain. The receptor was derived from a male donor with early-stage non-small cell lung cancer. The input for sequencing was PBMCs, taken at follow-up. CDR3 nucleotides: TGCGCCAGCAGTCTTGTTCCGGGACAGAGGAATCAGCCCCAGCATTTT. Amino acids: CASSLVPGQRNQPQHF.